This T cell receptor beta chain originates from a study of T cells in Graves' hyperthyroidism and ophthalmopathy. A lack of ophthalmopathy progression within 18 months defined stable Graves' hyperthyroidism. These patients, aged 18 to 65, had recently diagnosed hyperthyroidism lasting under 2 months. Patients were excluded for uncontrolled infection, other autoimmune disease, pregnancy or lactation. As regards this clonotype: Antigen: not known.

Regarding the study as a whole: Ophthalmopathy and stable hyperthyroidism were separated by a 13 V-J model.

The TCR beta CDR3 regions underwent amplification using RNA transcripts as the source. When the TCR CDR3 underwent first-round RT-PCR, the HTBI primer set was used. TCRdb itself ran the multiplex PCR reads through MiXCR, one entry per CDR3 protein. The sample lists roughly 380,000 distinct CDR3 sequences, under 20% occurring once. The V gene end was trimmed by 1 base and the J gene end by 1 base; junction bases not matched to a gene: 12. Germline CDR1 and CDR2: MNHEY and SVGEGT. CDR3 length: 18 residues. V is TRBV6-2 or TRBV6-3 and J is TRBJ1-1, with TRBD1 matching over 7 bases. Input material: blood. This TCR derives from a woman aged 18-35 years with Graves' hyperthyroidism. CDR3 protein: CASSYYARPGQQNTEAFF. DNA of the CDR3: TGTGCCAGCAGTTACTATGCCAGACCGGGACAGCAGAACACTGAAGCTTTCTTT.